The present T cell receptor (beta chain) was sequenced within a study of cytomegalovirus exposure and HLA in healthy donors. Turning to the study itself: Of around 400 genotyped donors, about 80% grouped in the Caucasian-associated ancestry cluster.

A word on this clone: Its antigen is unknown.

Study results and limitations: Differences between HLA loci emerged in a later analysis of TCR association rates, with DRB1 most and HLA-C fewest. TCR beta V segments were, for the most part, productive about 90% or about 30% of the time in an earlier analysis. V- and J-gene trimming of TCR beta was linked (in a later analysis) to a missense DCLRE1C variant.

The PCR made use of 60 Vbeta and 13 Jbeta primers. The assay was immunoSEQ multiplex PCR, and TCRdb's table has in-frame clones only and misses some. Of some 190,000 clones detected, roughly 74% appear once; the ten largest clones hold less than 15%. The sample consisted of PBMCs. This TCR was recovered from a woman younger than 45 in good health and CMV-seropositive.

CDR3 in amino acids: CASTGQQETQYF. In nucleotides, the CDR3 is TGTGCCAGCACGGGACAGCAAGAGACCCAGTACTTC. This chain joins TRBV7-9 and TRBJ2-5, with TRBD1 matching over 7 bases. The CDR3 consists of 12 residues. Germline CDR1 SEHNR, CDR2 FQNEAQ (reference sequence). The J segment lost 2 bases and the V segment lost 7 bases, leaving 1 base of the junction unmatched.